What follows are 28 T cell receptor beta chains derived from one specimen sequenced in a study of shared clonotypes between healthy human individuals. Profiled with immunoSEQ multiplex PCR; TCRdb holds only in-frame clones, not every one. Of 600,000 to 750,000 clones in the sample, roughly 88% were seen once. What was sequenced was memory CD8+ T cells from PBMCs. This sample's subset: CD45RO+ cells pooled with CCR7-negative TemRA cells. These TCRs come from a man between 18 and 29 years old in good health. Some clones in this sample may be carry-over from other donors' samples.

CDR3 sequence reads: CASSTRTGGAYEQYF. The CDR3 nucleotides read TGTGCCAGCAGCACGCGGACAGGGGGCGCTTACGAGCAGTACTTC. The V gene is TRBV13, the J gene TRBJ2-7; TRBD1 matches 11 bases. Germline lookup yields CDR1 PRHDT and CDR2 FYEKMQ (reference sequence). J lost 4 bases, V lost 5 bases, and 7 bases had no gene match. The CDR3 spans 15 residues.

This clone has a handful of counts. The chain uses TRBV29-1 and TRBJ1-2; D is uncertain. Per the germline V gene, CDR1 is SQVTM and CDR2 is ANQGSEA. The CDR3 runs to 12 residues. Trimming took off 3 bases at V and 8 bases at J, with 13 bases between the two ends. In DNA form, the CDR3 reads TGCAGCGTTGACCCTGATGGATGGGGCTACACCTTC. It yields the protein CSVDPDGWGYTF.

V and J are TRBV10-2 and TRBJ2-1; 9 positions match TRBD2. The CDR3 extends over 15 amino acids. CDR1 and CDR2 from the germline V gene are WSHSY and SAAADI. Losses at the gene ends were 6 bases for V and 0 bases for J; bases not matched to a gene: 3. DNA of the CDR3: TGCGCCAGCAGATTTAGCGGGAGCTCCTACAATGAGCAGTTCTTC. Its translation: CASRFSGSSYNEQFF.

This chain joins TRBV7-2 and TRBJ2-7; 8 nucleotides agree with TRBD2. V trimming: 5 bases; J trimming: 3 bases; junction bases outside the gene matches: 3. Germline CDR1 and CDR2: SGHTA and FQGNSA. The CDR3 sequence is 13 residues long. The DNA of the CDR3 is TGTGCCAGCAGCCGGACTAGCAGCTACGAGCAGTACTTC. Its protein is CASSRTSSYEQYF.

The chain links TRBV27 to TRBJ2-1, with a possible D match to TRBD1 (7 bases). Per germline, CDR1 MNHEY and CDR2 SMNVEV (reference sequence). This CDR3 has 15 residues. The V gene lost 4 bases and the J gene lost 3 bases, with 13 bases spanning the gap. The CDR3 is CASSYQGGIYNEQFF. The CDR3, as DNA: TGTGCCAGCAGTTACCAGGGGGGTATCTACAATGAGCAGTTCTTC.

This chain joins TRBV11-2 and TRBJ2-2; D is perhaps TRBD1 (6 bases). This CDR3 has 18 residues. CDR1 and CDR2 (germline): SGHAT, FQNNGV. V was shortened by 0 bases and J by 6 bases, with 20 bases between the two germline ends. The CDR3 is CASSLDRQGLFKAGELFF. The CDR3 DNA sequence: TGTGCCAGCAGCTTAGATCGGCAGGGGTTGTTCAAGGCCGGGGAGCTGTTTTTT.

The chain is built from TRBV27 and TRBJ2-1; perhaps TRBD2 as D (7 bases). V gave up 6 bases and J gave up 7 bases, with 16 bases separating them. The CDR3 runs 14 residues. CDR1 is MNHEY and CDR2 is SMNVEV in the germline V gene (reference sequence). The CDR3 loop is CASSHSRGGNEQFF. The DNA for the CDR3 is TGTGCCAGCAGCCATTCGAGGGGGGGAAATGAGCAGTTCTTC.

The chain is built from TRBV5-6 and TRBJ1-2; tentative D call: TRBD1 (5 bases). V shed 2 bases and J shed 4 bases, with 24 bases lying between them. The CDR3 sequence is 18 residues long. In germline, CDR1 is SGHDT, CDR2 YYEEEE. CDR3 loop: CASSLPHRYMTEPYGYTF. DNA for the CDR3: TGTGCCAGCAGCTTACCCCACCGTTACATGACAGAGCCCTATGGCTACACCTTC.

The chain couples TRBV28 to TRBJ2-5; TRBD1 agrees at 8 bases. The assigned J gene may be wrong: the sequence end matches TRBJ2-7 better. Germline-derived CDR1 and CDR2 are MDHEN and SYDVKM. The CDR3 covers 12 residues. CDR3 protein: CASRFRGHEQYF. Written as DNA, the CDR3 is TGTGCCAGTCGATTCAGGGGGCACGAGCAGTACTTC.

J is TRBJ2-5 and V is TRBV5-1; the match to TRBD1 covers 10 bases. Gene TRBJ2-7 matches the end of the DNA better, so the J call may be wrong. CDR1 SGHRS and CDR2 YFSETQ come from the germline V gene. This CDR3 is built from 15 residues. The CDR3 sequence is CASRARDRGFYEQYF. In DNA form, the CDR3 reads TGCGCCAGCAGAGCCCGGGACAGGGGATTCTACGAGCAGTACTTC.

This chain links TRBV19 with TRBJ1-5; possibly TRBD1 for D (5 bases). The CDR3 spans 15 residues. Trimming cost V 4 bases and J 3 bases, with 13 bases left between them. Germline CDR1 and CDR2: LNHDA and SQIVND (reference sequence). CDR3 bases: TGTGCCAGTAGTAGGTTCCAGGGCCTCAATCAGCCCCAGCATTTT. Translated, it gives CASSRFQGLNQPQHF.

The CDR3 nucleotides read TGTGCCAGCAGCCCCCATGGGGATCAGCCCCAGCATTTT. It encodes CASSPHGDQPQHF. This chain joins TRBV9 and TRBJ1-5, with no clear D. CDR3 length: 13 residues. V gave up 4 bases and J gave up 5 bases, with 10 bases separating them. Germline V CDR1 and CDR2: SGDLS, YYNGEE.

The chain has TRBV5-6 and TRBJ1-5, with a weak D call TRBD1 (5 bases). The CDR3 extends over 12 amino acids. Germline-derived CDR1 and CDR2 are SGHDT and YYEEEE. The V end was cut by 1 base, the J end by 11 bases, with 10 bases between. The CDR3 loop is CASSLSAGAQHF. As DNA, the CDR3 is TGTGCCAGCAGCTTGTCGGCGGGGGCCCAGCATTTT. Variable domain in full (rest from reference TRBV5-6 and TRBJ1-5): DAGVTQSPTHLIKTRGQQVTLRCSPKSGHDTVSWYQQALGQGPQFIFQYYEEEERQRGNFPDRFSGHQFPNYSSELNVNALLLGDSALYLCASSLSAGAQHFGDGTRLSIL.

The chain couples TRBV7-2 to TRBJ2-1; unclear D gene. The CDR3 loop spans 15 amino acids. From germline, CDR1 is SGHTA and CDR2 FQGNSA. V lost 3 bases, J lost 2 bases, and 11 bases lay in between. The CDR3 reads CASSFRGGTYNEQFF. CDR3 bases: TGTGCCAGCAGCTTTCGTGGCGGTACCTACAATGAGCAGTTCTTC.

This clone was seen a single time. The chain joins TRBV19 to TRBJ2-6; 7 bases agree with TRBD2. J gave up 1 base and V 3 bases, and 6 bases lay outside the gene matches. Per germline, CDR1 LNHDA and CDR2 SQIVND (reference sequence). CDR3 length: 17 amino acids. The CDR3 sequence is CASSMMGLTSGANVLTF. In DNA form, the CDR3 reads TGTGCCAGTAGTATGATGGGACTAACGTCTGGGGCCAACGTCCTGACTTTC.

J is TRBJ2-7 and V is TRBV10-3; 7 bases fit TRBD1. J gave up 2 bases and V 0 bases, and 10 bases lay outside the gene matches. Germline lookup yields CDR1 ENHRY and CDR2 SYGVKD. The CDR3 spans 17 residues. CDR3: CAISESPPGQRAYEQYF. The CDR3 region has the DNA TGTGCCATCAGTGAGTCGCCTCCGGGACAGCGAGCCTACGAGCAGTACTTC.

This chain links TRBV7-3 with TRBJ2-1; D is perhaps TRBD2 (5 bases). The V gene lost 3 bases and the J gene lost 5 bases, with 11 bases spanning the gap. Germline CDR1 and CDR2: SGHTA and FQGTGA. This CDR3 comprises 14 residues. CDR3 loop: CASSFGGPNNEQFF. For the CDR3, the DNA is TGTGCCAGCAGCTTCGGAGGTCCTAACAATGAGCAGTTCTTC.

This clone has just one count. A far larger clone differs by one base, so this is likely a read error. Distinct nucleotide sequences in the sample also encode this CDR3. The chain links TRBV11-2 to TRBJ2-7; D not resolved. The CDR3 sequence is 12 residues long. V was clipped by 1 base and J by 3 bases, with 4 bases between them. Germline V gives CDR1 SGHAT, CDR2 FQNNGV. Written as DNA, the CDR3 is TGTGCCAGCAGCTTAGTGGGCTACGAGCAGTACTTC. This sequence encodes CASSLVGYEQYF.

This chain connects TRBV15 to TRBJ2-7, with D perhaps matching TRBD1 (6 bases). Germline-derived CDR1 and CDR2 are LNHNV and YYDKDF (reference sequence). Trimming stripped 8 bases from V and 3 bases from J, with 20 bases between. CDR3 length: 15 residues. This chain's CDR3 is CATSLDRTDYYEQYF. In DNA form, the CDR3 reads TGTGCCACCTCACTGGACCGGACAGATTACTACGAGCAGTACTTC.

The chain uses TRBV5-1 and TRBJ1-1, with TRBD1 matching over 7 bases. Looked up from germline, CDR1 is SGHRS and CDR2 is YFSETQ. This CDR3 is 14 amino acids long. Trimming at V came to 10 bases and at J to 1 base, leaving 10 bases not matched to a gene. The CDR3 here is CASKTGATNTEAFF. The CDR3 DNA reads as TGCGCCTCCAAAACAGGGGCAACGAACACTGAAGCTTTCTTT.

A remark on this clone: This clone may be a read error of a much larger clone one base away. The rearrangement links TRBV5-6 to TRBJ2-3; 8 bases fit TRBD2. CDR1 and CDR2 (germline): SGHDT, YYEEEE. This CDR3 contains 15 residues. V was clipped by 0 bases and J by 3 bases; unmatched bases: 3. CDR3: CASSLAGGPTDTQYF. CDR3 DNA sequence: TGTGCCAGCAGCTTGGCGGGAGGGCCGACAGATACGCAGTATTTT. The entire variable domain, with the rest obtained from reference TRBV5-6 and TRBJ2-3, is as follows: DAGVTQSPTHLIKTRGQQVTLRCSPKSGHDTVSWYQQALGQGPQFIFQYYEEEERQRGNFPDRFSGHQFPNYSSELNVNALLLGDSALYLCASSLAGGPTDTQYFGPGTRLTVL.

This sequence joins TRBV5-6 and TRBJ2-1; TRBD1 matches at 8 bases. The CDR3 has 15 amino acids. V lost 0 bases and J lost 2; bases outside the gene matches: 1. The V gene's germline CDR1 is SGHDT and CDR2 YYEEEE. The CDR3 reads CASSLGTGPYNEQFF. CDR3 DNA sequence: TGTGCCAGCAGCTTGGGGACAGGGCCCTACAATGAGCAGTTCTTC.

The chain employs TRBV5-6 and TRBJ2-1, with a tentative D call TRBD2 (6 bases). Between the trimmed V and J ends, which lost 6 bases and 4 bases, there was a span of 11 bases. Per germline, CDR1 SGHDT and CDR2 YYEEEE. The CDR3 spans 13 residues. The CDR3 nucleotides read TGTGCCAGCAATTTCGGGAGTTACAATGAGCAGTTCTTC. Translation gives CASNFGSYNEQFF.

V usage is TRBV30 and J usage is TRBJ2-2, with D hard to call. CDR3 length: 15 amino acids. Germline V lookup: CDR1 GTSNPN, CDR2 SVGIG (reference sequence). Trimming pared 4 bases from V and 0 bases from J, leaving 12 bases between. Here the CDR3 reads CAWIGPPANTGELFF. The CDR3 nucleotides are TGTGCCTGGATTGGGCCCCCGGCGAACACCGGGGAGCTGTTTTTT.

V is TRBV28 and J is TRBJ2-1; tentatively, D is TRBD1 or TRBD2 (6 bases each). The V end was cut by 9 bases, the J end by 3 bases, with 18 bases between. The CDR3 is 15 residues long. Germline V gene sequence: CDR1 MDHEN, CDR2 SYDVKM. The CDR3 sequence is CARPYAGQLYNEQFF. CDR3 DNA: TGTGCCAGACCCTACGCGGGACAACTCTACAATGAGCAGTTCTTC.

This sequence joins TRBV27 and TRBJ2-1; D unclear. CDR3 size: 18 residues. Germline V lookup: CDR1 MNHEY, CDR2 SMNVEV (reference sequence). Trimming took off 5 bases at V and 0 bases at J, with 20 bases between the two ends. The CDR3 protein is CASSPLLGPSSSYNEQFF. CDR3 nucleotide sequence: TGTGCCAGCAGTCCGTTATTGGGTCCTTCCAGCTCCTACAATGAGCAGTTCTTC.

V is TRBV27 and J is TRBJ1-4, with D perhaps TRBD1 (6 bases). Trimming took 10 bases from V and 8 from J, leaving 20 bases between them. This CDR3 has 14 amino acids. The V gene's germline CDR1 is MNHEY and CDR2 SMNVEV (reference sequence). The CDR3 nucleotides read TGTGCCACTCAGGGGATCGGCGCGCGGGAAAAACTGTTTTTT. Translating it yields CATQGIGAREKLFF.

The genes are TRBV5-5 and TRBJ2-7; D is unresolved. CDR3 length equals 16 residues. Germline CDR1 is SGHKS and CDR2 is YYEKEE (reference sequence). Trimming removed 1 base at V and 2 bases at J, with 16 bases between. The DNA of the CDR3 is TGTGCCAGCAGCTTGATCCCTGTGATTGGGGCCTACGAGCAGTACTTC. Translated: CASSLIPVIGAYEQYF.